A single T cell receptor beta chain is shown here with its context. The CDR3 sequence is 13 residues long. V lost 2 bases and J lost 5, with 9 bases in between. Germline CDR1 reads MNHNS; CDR2 reads SASEGT. These data are taken from a study of OX40 agonist ivuxolimab in advanced cancers. TCRdb keeps only in-frame clones here, not all; method: immunoSEQ multiplex PCR. The table shows tens of thousands of clones, with over 75% occurring only once. This chain joins TRBV6-1 and TRBJ1-2; tentatively, D is TRBD1 (6 bases). This clonotype originated in an adult with an advanced solid tumor such as melanoma, head and neck, liver or kidney cancer. This specimen consisted of CD4+ or CD8+ T cells sorted from blood, obtained in a trial of the OX40 agonist ivuxolimab. CDR3 region: CASSEITGYGYTF. For the CDR3, the DNA is TGTGCCAGCAGTGAAATAACAGGGTATGGCTACACCTTC.